This T cell receptor (beta chain) comes out of a study of shared clonotypes between healthy human individuals. Trimming left V 2 bases short and J 4 bases short, with 11 bases between. This CDR3 contains 14 residues. CDR1 and CDR2 (germline): MDHEN, SYDVKM. Details on this clone: Its specificity is not known.

Deep level was the assay's run setting. When replicate PCRs were run on sorted subsets, they used roughly 0.2 ug DNA, approximately 27,000 T cell genomes. The protocol was immunoSEQ multiplex PCR, while the TCRdb copy is restricted to in-frame clones and leaves out a portion. The sample has about 1 million clones; approximately 78% are singletons. Notes on the study in general: Depth of sequencing was expected to influence donor clonotype sharing.

The origin of this receptor is a man younger than 30 in good health. Some clones in this sample may be carry-over from other donors' samples. The specimen sequenced was memory CD4+ T cells from PBMCs. Subset indicated: CD45RA-negative fraction. The chain couples TRBV28 to TRBJ1-2, with D possibly matching TRBD1 (5 bases). In DNA form, the CDR3 reads TGTGCCAGCAGTTTAGGCGGGGCGAGCTATGGCTACACCTTC. Translating it yields CASSLGGASYGYTF.